Following are 15 T cell receptor beta chains from one sample sequenced in a study of shared clonotypes between healthy human individuals. Measured with immunoSEQ multiplex PCR; TCRdb has only the in-frame clones, and not every one. The table shows some 660,000 clones, with 60% to 75% occurring only once. The sequencing sample was made of memory CD4+ T cells sorted from blood. Subset in this sample: CD45RA-negative fraction. The receptors were sampled from a woman aged 25 to 39 in good health.

The chain is built from TRBV28 and TRBJ1-2; unclear D gene. The V gene's germline CDR1 is MDHEN and CDR2 SYDVKM. This CDR3 comprises 12 residues. The ends were cut back, 8 bases at V and 0 bases at J, with 7 bases in the middle. The CDR3 protein is CASGFPNYGYTF. As DNA, the CDR3 is TGTGCCAGCGGATTTCCTAACTATGGCTACACCTTC.

This sequence joins TRBV6-1 and TRBJ1-2; D not resolved. The CDR3 contains 15 residues. CDR1 is MNHNS, CDR2 SASEGT, per germline. Between the trimmed V and J ends, which lost 6 bases and 2 bases, there was a span of 16 bases. The CDR3 nucleotides read TGTGCCAGCAGCGATTCCCCGACTGGGAACTATGGCTACACCTTC. Its translation: CASSDSPTGNYGYTF.

The chain uses TRBV13 and TRBJ1-1; D gene unclear. The CDR3 is made up of 13 amino acids. CDR1 and CDR2 from the germline V gene are PRHDT and FYEKMQ (reference sequence). The V gene lost 5 bases and the J gene lost 3 bases, with 10 bases spanning the gap. The CDR3 spells CASSIQRDTEAFF. CDR3 nucleotide sequence: TGTGCCAGCAGCATACAGCGAGACACTGAAGCTTTCTTT.

V and J are TRBV29-1 and TRBJ2-1; TRBD1 matches 8 bases. J gave up 9 bases and V 6 bases, and 13 bases lay outside the gene matches. CDR1 is SQVTM, CDR2 ANQGSEA, per germline. The CDR3 runs 14 residues. The CDR3 here is CSVDRVRGSTEQFF. CDR3 in DNA: TGCAGCGTGGACAGGGTAAGGGGAAGCACTGAGCAGTTCTTC.

This chain connects TRBV7-2 to TRBJ1-2; 9 nucleotides line up with TRBD1. Germline CDR1 and CDR2: SGHTA and FQGNSA. There are 16 residues in the CDR3. J gave up 7 bases and V 1 base, and 10 bases lay outside the gene matches. CDR3 in DNA: TGTGCCAGCAGCTTAGGAGTAACAGGGGGCGCTTTTGGCTACACCTTC. Its protein product is CASSLGVTGGAFGYTF.

V usage is TRBV4-1 and J usage is TRBJ2-7; TRBD2 matches at 10 bases. Trimming removed 2 bases from V and 2 bases from J; junction bases left unmatched: 9. This CDR3 is built from 17 residues. CDR1 and CDR2 from the germline V gene are MGHRA and YSYEKL. In DNA, the CDR3 is TGCGCCAGCAGCCAAACCCAGACTAGCGGGTATCCCTACGAGCAGTACTTC. Its protein is CASSQTQTSGYPYEQYF.

This sequence joins TRBV14 and TRBJ1-1; TRBD1 matches at 9 bases. J gave up 1 base and V 4 bases, and 1 base lay outside the gene matches. This CDR3 has 14 amino acids. CDR1 and CDR2 (germline): SGHDN, FVKESK. The CDR3 region has the DNA TGTGCCAGCAGCCCGGGACAGGGGAACACTGAAGCTTTCTTT. Its protein product is CASSPGQGNTEAFF.

The chain carries TRBV16 and TRBJ2-1; no firm D call. The CDR3 runs 17 residues. Trimming removed 5 bases from V and 2 bases from J, with 19 bases in between. From germline, CDR1 is KGHSY and CDR2 FQNENV. The DNA for the CDR3 is TGTGCCAGCAGCGCATCCAAGATAAGTAGGGCCTACAATGAGCAGTTCTTC. Translated: CASSASKISRAYNEQFF.

The rearrangement uses TRBV6-5 and TRBJ1-5; D unresolved. V was shortened by 6 bases and J by 1 base, with 7 bases between the two germline ends. Germline CDR1 reads MNHEY; CDR2 reads SVGAGI. The CDR3 covers 13 residues. CDR3 in DNA: TGTGCCAGCAGAGAAATGAGCAATCAGCCCCAGCATTTT. Its protein product is CASREMSNQPQHF.

The rearrangement joins TRBV28 to TRBJ1-4; D uncertain. This CDR3 is 15 amino acids long. The germline V gene encodes CDR1 MDHEN and CDR2 SYDVKM. Deletions cut 10 bases from V and 4 bases from J, with 19 bases between. CDR3 region: CATSDPAGSNEKLFF. The CDR3 DNA sequence: TGTGCCACCTCAGATCCAGCCGGTAGTAATGAAAAACTGTTTTTT.

This clone was picked up many times. J is TRBJ1-4 and V is TRBV4-1; a possible D gene is TRBD1 (5 bases). Germline CDR1 MGHRA, CDR2 YSYEKL. This CDR3 is 15 amino acids long. V lost 1 base and J lost 2, with 8 bases in between. The CDR3 loop reads CASSQGGGTNEKLFF. In DNA form, the CDR3 reads TGCGCCAGCAGCCAAGGTGGGGGGACTAATGAAAAACTGTTTTTT.

This chain connects TRBV5-6 to TRBJ1-1; D perhaps matches TRBD1 (5 bases). Trimming took off 7 bases at V and 3 bases at J, with 16 bases between the two ends. Per the germline V gene, CDR1 is SGHDT and CDR2 is YYEEEE. This CDR3 has 14 amino acids. The CDR3 loop reads CASLLEGRYTEAFF. The CDR3 region has the DNA TGTGCCAGCCTCCTTGAGGGGAGGTACACTGAAGCTTTCTTT.

This chain links TRBV30 with TRBJ1-5; D gene ambiguous. With 2 bases removed from V and 6 bases from J, the gap between germline ends came to 14 bases. The length of the CDR3 is 14 residues. Germline CDR1 is GTSNPN and CDR2 is SVGIG (reference sequence). DNA for the CDR3: TGTGCCTGGAGTATGGGCGTCAGCCGTCAGCCCCAGCATTTT. Protein: CAWSMGVSRQPQHF.

This chain joins TRBV19 and TRBJ2-2, with a possible D match to TRBD1 (5 bases). Germline V gene lookup returns CDR1 LNHDA and CDR2 SQIVND (reference sequence). The V gene lost 7 bases and the J gene lost 1 base, with 7 bases spanning the gap. The CDR3 runs 13 residues. CDR3: CASTGWNTGELFF. As DNA, the CDR3 is TGTGCCAGTACAGGGTGGAACACCGGGGAGCTGTTTTTT.

The chain carries TRBV9 and TRBJ1-1; D remains unclear. CDR1 SGDLS and CDR2 YYNGEE come from the germline V gene. This CDR3 region has 13 residues. Deletions cut 0 bases from V and 7 bases from J, with 10 bases between. Written as DNA, the CDR3 is TGTGCCAGCAGCGTAGGGTGGGAGAGTGAAGCTTTCTTT. Translation gives CASSVGWESEAFF.